This T cell receptor beta chain was retrieved from a study of T cell repertoires in cytomegalovirus infection. TCRdb re-called the reads through MiXCR, storing one row per CDR3 protein. The repertoire includes 700,000 to 850,000 distinct CDR3 sequences, roughly 33% of them detected once, and roughly an eighth sits in the top ten. Details on this clonotype: Its antigen remains unidentified.

Germline V gene lookup returns CDR1 LGHNA and CDR2 YSLEER. There are 16 residues in the CDR3. V lost 1 base, J lost 2 bases, and 11 bases lay in between. The receptor was derived from a human donor in good health (CMV status not recorded). Some clones in this sample may be carry-over from other donors' samples. Sequencing was performed on cultured CD8+ T cells from PBMCs, taken from culture after CMV antigen stimulation. The chain carries TRBV4-3 and TRBJ1-4, with D possibly matching TRBD1 (5 bases). The CDR3 sequence is CASSQAGAPTNEKLFF. Here the CDR3 DNA reads TGCGCCAGCAGCCAAGCCGGGGCCCCCACTAATGAAAAACTGTTTTTT.